This entry describes one T cell receptor (beta chain). The antigen is undetermined. The data originate from a study of T cell responses to AZD1222 COVID-19 vaccine. General study findings and limits: Dominant CD4 TCR responses targeted spike regions 160-218 and 743-854.

The method was immunoSEQ multiplex PCR; TCRdb's version includes in-frame clones alone and lacks a portion of them. This table has tens of thousands of clones, around 90% appearing once. The sample consisted of peripheral blood, taken on day 0 of AZD1222 vaccination. The sequence was collected from an adult in good health.

The CDR3 DNA sequence: TGTGCCAGCAGAGCCGGGACAGGGGGATATGCCCAGCATTTT. Protein: CASRAGTGGYAQHF. The V call is TRBV6-5, the J call TRBJ1-5; 11 bases agree with TRBD1. The CDR3 consists of 14 residues. Trimming removed 6 bases from V and 11 bases from J; junction bases left unmatched: 9. Per the germline V gene, CDR1 is MNHEY and CDR2 is SVGAGI.